This TCR beta chain was recorded in a study of regulatory T cells in long-lasting Graves disease. Study-level information: Antithyroid drugs had been given to newly diagnosed Graves' patients for under 3 months.

Arm-PCR of CDR3 regions and iRepertoire HTBI primers were the basis on which TCR beta libraries were built. As originally analysed: The study identified under 80 TRBV and approximately 13 TRBJ segments across samples. TCRdb re-called the multiplex PCR reads through MiXCR, storing one row per CDR3 protein. The V and J calls follow TCRdb's processing rather than the paper's. The table shows over 350,000 distinct CDR3 sequences, with 14% to 15% occurring only once. V shed 4 bases and J shed 2 bases, with 12 bases lying between them. Germline V gives CDR1 MDHEN, CDR2 SYDVKM. The CDR3 is 15 amino acids. Time point in this sample: newly diagnosed GD, antithyroid drugs for less than 3 months. Extracted RNA from PBMCs served as the source of the TCR library. This clonotype was counted ten times or more. The data also belong to a second study, concerning T cells in Graves' hyperthyroidism and ophthalmopathy. That publication notes: Most clonotypes that expanded in the thyroid above 0.001 also showed up in blood. It was a median around 6 months before onset that the model predicted ophthalmopathy.

The gene calls are TRBV28 and TRBJ1-5; D might be TRBD1 (5 bases). The origin of this receptor is a woman aged 40 to 50 with Graves disease. The sample consisted of peripheral blood mononuclear cells (PBMCs), taken at new diagnosis, from a patient treated with antithyroid drugs. The CDR3 coding sequence is TGTGCCAGCAGTTCTGGAAGGGGCGGCAATCAGCCCCAGCATTTT. It codes for CASSSGRGGNQPQHF.